The clone carrying this T cell receptor beta chain was seen a handful of times. The V and J ends lost 6 bases and 2 bases, in that order; junction bases with no gene match: 3. The CDR3 contains 13 residues. The V gene's germline CDR1 is MNHEY and CDR2 SVGAGI. The data stem from a study of T cell changes during pregnancy in multiple sclerosis. Method: immunoSEQ multiplex PCR; TCRdb's copy keeps in-frame clones and lacks some. This sample has 25,000 to 35,000 clones, with nearly 90% found just once. This chain connects TRBV6-5 to TRBJ2-7; 8 bases are shared with TRBD1. This sequence was found in a female donor in good health, enrolled as a control in a pregnancy study. The source material was CD4+ T cells from peripheral blood mononuclear cells, sampled in the third trimester of pregnancy. The CDR3 protein is CASRDRGPYEQYF. DNA of the CDR3: TGTGCCAGCAGAGACAGGGGCCCCTACGAGCAGTACTTC.